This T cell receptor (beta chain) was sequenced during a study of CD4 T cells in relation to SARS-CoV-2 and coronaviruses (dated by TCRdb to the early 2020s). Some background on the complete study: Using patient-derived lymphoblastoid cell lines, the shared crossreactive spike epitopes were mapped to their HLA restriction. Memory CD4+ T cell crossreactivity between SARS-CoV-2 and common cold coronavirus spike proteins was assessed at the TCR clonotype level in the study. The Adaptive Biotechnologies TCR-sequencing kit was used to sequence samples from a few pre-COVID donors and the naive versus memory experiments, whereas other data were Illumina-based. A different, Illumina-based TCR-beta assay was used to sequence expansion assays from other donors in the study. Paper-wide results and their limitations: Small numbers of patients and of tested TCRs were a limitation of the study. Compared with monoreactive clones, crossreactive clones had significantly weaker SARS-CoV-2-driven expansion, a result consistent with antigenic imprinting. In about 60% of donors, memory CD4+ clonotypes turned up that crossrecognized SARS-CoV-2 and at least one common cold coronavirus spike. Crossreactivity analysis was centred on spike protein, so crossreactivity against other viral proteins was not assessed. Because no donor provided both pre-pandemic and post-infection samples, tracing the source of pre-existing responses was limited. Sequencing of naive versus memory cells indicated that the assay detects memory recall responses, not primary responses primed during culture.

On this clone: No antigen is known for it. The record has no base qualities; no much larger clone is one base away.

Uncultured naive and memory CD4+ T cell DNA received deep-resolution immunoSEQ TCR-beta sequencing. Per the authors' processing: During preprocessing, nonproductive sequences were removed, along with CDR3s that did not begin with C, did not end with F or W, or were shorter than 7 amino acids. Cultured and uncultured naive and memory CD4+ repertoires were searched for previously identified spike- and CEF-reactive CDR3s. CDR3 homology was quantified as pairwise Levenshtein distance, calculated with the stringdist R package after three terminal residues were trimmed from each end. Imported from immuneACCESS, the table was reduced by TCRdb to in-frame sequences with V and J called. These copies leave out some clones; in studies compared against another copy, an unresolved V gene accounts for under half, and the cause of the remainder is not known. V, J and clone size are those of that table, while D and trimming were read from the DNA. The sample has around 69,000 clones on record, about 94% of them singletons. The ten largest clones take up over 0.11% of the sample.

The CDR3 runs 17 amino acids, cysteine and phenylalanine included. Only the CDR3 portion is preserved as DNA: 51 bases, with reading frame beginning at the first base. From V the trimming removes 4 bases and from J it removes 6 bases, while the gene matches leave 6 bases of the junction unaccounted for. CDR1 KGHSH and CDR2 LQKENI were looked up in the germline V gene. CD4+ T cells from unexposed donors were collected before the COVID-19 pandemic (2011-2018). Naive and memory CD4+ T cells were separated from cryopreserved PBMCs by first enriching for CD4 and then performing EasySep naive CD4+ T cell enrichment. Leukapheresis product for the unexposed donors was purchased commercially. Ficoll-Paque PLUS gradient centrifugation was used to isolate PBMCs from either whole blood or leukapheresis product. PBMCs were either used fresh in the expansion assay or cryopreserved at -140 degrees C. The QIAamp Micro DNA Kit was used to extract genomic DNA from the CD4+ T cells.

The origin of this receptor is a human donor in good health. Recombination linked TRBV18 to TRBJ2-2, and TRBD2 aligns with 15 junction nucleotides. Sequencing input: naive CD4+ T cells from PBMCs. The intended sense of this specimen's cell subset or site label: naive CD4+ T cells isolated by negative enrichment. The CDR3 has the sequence CASSRTSGRAGAGELFF. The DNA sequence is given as TGTGCCAGCTCACGGACTAGCGGGAGGGCCGGAGCCGGGGAGCTGTTTTTT.